The next 14 T cell receptor beta chains were all read from a single sample in a study of T cell repertoires in cytomegalovirus infection. These receptors' antigens are unknown. Each CDR3 protein gets one entry after TCRdb re-called the reads with MiXCR. The data contain over 100,000 distinct CDR3 sequences, about 9.4% of them singletons. Specimen: PBMCs, sequenced either directly or after in vitro stimulation (not recorded which). The receptors stem from a human donor in good health (CMV status not recorded). Some clones in this sample may be carry-over from other donors' samples.

There are a few counts of this clonotype. The genes are TRBV6-1 and TRBJ1-1; D is uncertain. Trimming pared 7 bases from V and 1 base from J, leaving 19 bases between. The germline gives CDR1 MNHNS, CDR2 SASEGT. The CDR3 sequence is 16 residues long. CDR3 loop: CASKLYGVRGNTEAFF. CDR3 nucleotides: TGTGCCAGCAAATTGTACGGGGTAAGAGGGAACACTGAAGCTTTCTTT.

This clonotype was observed a handful of times. This CDR3 reads CATSRKQGDGTDTQYF. Written as DNA, the CDR3 is TGTGCCACCAGCAGAAAACAAGGGGACGGCACAGATACGCAGTATTTT. V is TRBV15 and J is TRBJ2-3, with D perhaps assigned TRBD1 or TRBD2 (5 bases each). CDR1 LNHNV and CDR2 YYDKDF come from the germline V gene (reference sequence). The CDR3 has 16 amino acids. Trimming removed 2 bases at V and 1 base at J, with 13 bases between.

This clonotype was seen more than once but under ten times. This chain joins TRBV25-1 and TRBJ1-5, with unresolved D. The CDR3 sequence is 14 residues long. Between the trimmed V and J ends, which lost 3 bases and 3 bases, there was a span of 9 bases. In germline, CDR1 is MGHDK, CDR2 SYGVNS. The CDR3 DNA is TGTGCCAGCAGTGAGTTGGAGTTCAATCAGCCCCAGCATTTT. Amino acid sequence: CASSELEFNQPQHF.

This clonotype was observed many times. This may stem from a read error, because a much larger clone lies one nucleotide away. The chain is built from TRBV7-8 and TRBJ2-7; TRBD2 agrees at 12 bases. Germline V CDR1 and CDR2: SGHVS, FQNEAQ. Trimming removed 1 base from V and 3 bases from J; junction bases left unmatched: 1. There are 15 residues in the CDR3. The CDR3: CASSLELAGGYEQYV. The DNA of the CDR3 is TGTGCCAGCAGCTTAGAACTAGCGGGAGGCTACGAGCAGTACGTC.

The chain carries TRBV20-1 and TRBJ2-1; D possibly corresponds to TRBD2 (6 bases). V was shortened by 6 bases and J by 0 bases, with 12 bases between the two germline ends. This CDR3 has 14 residues. Germline lookup yields CDR1 DFQATT and CDR2 SNEGSKA (reference sequence). This CDR3 is CSAIAESSYNEQFF. The CDR3 nucleotides are TGCAGTGCAATAGCGGAGAGCTCCTACAATGAGCAGTTCTTC.

This clonotype was counted a few times. The chain carries TRBV20-1 and TRBJ1-6, with a possible D match to TRBD1 (5 bases). Germline CDR1 DFQATT, CDR2 SNEGSKA (reference sequence). With 2 bases removed from V and 10 bases from J, the gap between germline ends came to 12 bases. CDR3 length: 13 amino acids. Here the CDR3 reads CSARHREGSPLHF. The CDR3 bases are TGCAGTGCTAGACACCGGGAGGGGTCACCCCTCCACTTT.

This chain connects TRBV5-6 to TRBJ1-2; D is unresolved. Germline V gives CDR1 SGHDT, CDR2 YYEEEE. The length of the CDR3 is 13 residues. V was trimmed by 4 bases and J by 3 bases, leaving 10 bases between them. The CDR3 sequence: CASSPILYYGYTF. In DNA, the CDR3 is TGTGCCAGCAGCCCGATCCTTTACTATGGCTACACCTTC.

In its sample, this clonotype was seen many times. This rearrangement joins TRBV6-2 or TRBV6-3 to TRBJ2-2, with D hard to call. V was shortened by 9 bases and J by 4 bases, with 9 bases between the two germline ends. This CDR3 contains 12 residues. Germline assignment: CDR1 MNHEY and CDR2 SVGEGT. The DNA for the CDR3 is TGTGCCAGTTCCCACGGCACCGGGGAGCTGTTTTTT. It specifies CASSHGTGELFF.

Concerning this clonotype: A read error is possible here, since a much larger clone lies one base away. The gene calls are TRBV7-2 and TRBJ2-5; D possibly corresponds to TRBD1 (5 bases). The V and J ends lost 5 bases and 4 bases respectively, with 14 bases between them. Germline CDR1 SGHTA, CDR2 FQGNSA. CDR3 length equals 14 residues. Written as DNA, the CDR3 is TGTGCCAGCAGCGCACAACAAGGGGCAGAGACCCAGTACTTC. It translates to CASSAQQGAETQYF. The full variable domain, in which reference TRBV7-2 and TRBJ2-5 provide the parts outside the CDR3, is GAGVSQSPSNKVTEKGKDVELRCDPISGHTALYWYRQSLGQGLEFLIYFQGNSAPDKSGLPSDRFSAERTGGSVSTLTIQRTQQEDSAVYLCASSAQQGAETQYFGPGTRLLVL.

This clonotype was recorded many times. The gene calls are TRBV12-3 or TRBV12-4 and TRBJ2-1, with D hard to call. The length of the CDR3 is 11 residues. Trimming removed 6 bases from V and 8 bases from J, with 8 bases in between. The CDR3 reads CASRRRDEQFF. The CDR3 nucleotides read TGTGCCAGCAGACGAAGGGATGAGCAGTTCTTC.

This clonotype was counted at least ten times. The chain recombines TRBV2 with TRBJ2-7; 9 bases align to TRBD1. The germline V gene has CDR1 SNHLY and CDR2 FYNNEI. There are 14 residues in the CDR3. Trimming at V came to 5 bases and at J to 4 bases, leaving 6 bases not matched to a gene. The CDR3 DNA follows: TGTGCCAGCAGTCGGACAGGGGAGTGGTACGAGCAGTACTTC. As protein: CASSRTGEWYEQYF.

This clonotype was counted ten times or more. The chain couples TRBV9 to TRBJ2-1; possibly TRBD2 for D (6 bases). V lost 5 bases, J lost 5 bases, and 14 bases lay in between. The germline V gene has CDR1 SGDLS and CDR2 YYNGEE. This CDR3 is 14 amino acids long. CDR3 residues: CASRSGGENNEQFF. The DNA for the CDR3 is TGTGCCAGCAGGTCGGGCGGGGAGAACAATGAGCAGTTCTTC.

This clonotype came up many times. The genes are TRBV12-5 and TRBJ1-2; D is uncertain. There are 12 residues in the CDR3. Trimming cost V 1 base and J 4 bases, with 4 bases left between them. In germline, CDR1 is LGHNT, CDR2 FRNRAP. The CDR3 protein is CASGLDSYGYTF. The CDR3 bases are TGTGCTAGTGGTTTGGACAGCTATGGCTACACCTTC.

This clonotype was counted at least ten times. This chain connects TRBV27 to TRBJ1-1; D uncertain. The CDR3 has 15 amino acids. The V end was cut by 5 bases, the J end by 0 bases, with 13 bases between. Germline loops: CDR1 MNHEY, CDR2 SMNVEV (reference sequence). CDR3 sequence (DNA): TGTGCCAGCAGTCTTTGGGCCACCATGAACACTGAAGCTTTCTTT. Its protein product is CASSLWATMNTEAFF.